The 4 T cell receptor beta chains below were found in one sample sequenced in a study of T cells after yellow fever vaccination. In TCRdb, the 5' RACE reads were re-called with MiXCR into one record per CDR3 protein. The data show about 350,000 distinct CDR3 sequences, roughly 3.9% seen once. Sequenced material: PBMCs, taken 5 days after the yellow fever booster vaccination. Receptors originate from a man aged 18 to 29 who received the YFV17D yellow fever vaccine.

The V gene is TRBV7-2, the J gene TRBJ2-2; the D is unclear. Trimming removed 6 bases at V and 0 bases at J, with 8 bases between. The germline V gene encodes CDR1 SGHTA and CDR2 FQGNSA. The CDR3 sequence is 14 residues long. The CDR3 here is CASRFGTNTGELFF. The CDR3 region has the DNA TGTGCCAGCAGATTTGGGACGAACACCGGGGAGCTGTTTTTT.

Only a few counts were recorded for this clonotype. This chain uses TRBV7-8 with TRBJ1-3; D unresolved. Trimming removed 1 base at V and 4 bases at J, with 8 bases between. Per germline, CDR1 SGHVS and CDR2 FQNEAQ. The CDR3 has 14 amino acids. This CDR3 is CASSLGPRGNTIYF. The CDR3 coding sequence is TGTGCCAGCAGCTTAGGCCCGCGCGGAAACACCATATATTTT.

This clonotype has just a few counts. This chain uses TRBV24-1 with TRBJ2-2; the D gene is possibly TRBD2 (5 bases). CDR3 length: 15 residues. The germline gives CDR1 KGHDR, CDR2 SFDVKD. The V gene lost 3 bases and the J gene lost 5 bases, with 12 bases spanning the gap. The CDR3 spells CATSDGSRGTGELFF. CDR3 nucleotides: TGTGCCACCAGTGATGGGAGTCGAGGGACCGGGGAGCTGTTTTTT.

This clonotype was counted a few times. The V gene is TRBV7-6, the J gene TRBJ2-3; 10 bases match TRBD2. V shed 10 bases and J 1 base; nucleotides not matched to a gene: 5. The CDR3 loop spans 14 amino acids. Germline-derived CDR1 and CDR2 are SGHVS and FNYEAQ. This CDR3 is CATRAGGGTDTQYF. The DNA of the CDR3 is TGTGCCACCAGAGCGGGGGGGGGCACAGATACGCAGTATTTT.